These 30 T cell receptor beta chains originate from one sample sequenced in a study of glioma-infiltrating T cells. TCR alpha and beta CDR3 regions were amplified from RNA using iRepertoire nested multiplex PCR. TCRdb fed the multiplex PCR reads into MiXCR, producing one record per CDR3 protein. The sample yields some 93,000 distinct CDR3 sequences, about 37% seen once. The sequencing input was glioma tissue, nonneoplastic brain tissue, or PBMCs (not recorded which). These receptors were taken from a human donor with low-grade glioma or glioblastoma, undergoing nonglioma brain surgery, or in good health (not recorded which).

Ten or more counts support this clonotype. The chain uses TRBV18 and TRBJ2-3, with 7 bases lining up with TRBD1. Germline CDR1 and CDR2: KGHSH and LQKENI. The ends lost 3 bases at V and 5 bases at J; junction bases unmatched: 8. The CDR3 loop spans 15 amino acids. CDR3 protein: CASSPSLGGVDTQYF. The CDR3 bases are TGTGCCAGCTCACCGTCTTTAGGGGGCGTAGATACGCAGTATTTT.

This clonotype was observed at least ten times. V gene TRBV5-1 combines with J gene TRBJ2-1; 8 nucleotides line up with TRBD2. The germline V gene encodes CDR1 SGHRS and CDR2 YFSETQ. This CDR3 has 16 amino acids. The V gene end was trimmed by 3 bases and the J gene end by 8 bases; junction bases not matched to a gene: 13. The chain's CDR3 is CASSSPEREPLDEQFF. Written as DNA, the CDR3 is TGCGCCAGCAGCTCACCAGAGCGGGAGCCCCTCGATGAGCAGTTCTTC.

The chain carries TRBV12-3 or TRBV12-4 and TRBJ2-5; D is unclear. The CDR3 loop spans 12 amino acids. Trimming pared 4 bases from V and 7 bases from J, leaving 10 bases between. The DNA for the CDR3 is TGTGCCAGCAGTTCCGCCGGTGGGACCCAGTACTTC. It yields the protein CASSSAGGTQYF.

This clonotype was observed at least ten times. V usage is TRBV20-1 and J usage is TRBJ2-1, with TRBD2 identical over 8 bases. The CDR3 is 13 amino acids. From germline, CDR1 is DFQATT and CDR2 SNEGSKA (reference sequence). J lost 5 bases, V lost 6 bases, and 6 bases had no gene match. For the CDR3, the DNA is TGCAGTGCACATAGCGGGGAGGACAATGAGCAGTTCTTC. Translated, it gives CSAHSGEDNEQFF.

The CDR3 bases are TGCGCCAGCGCAAAGACGGGACAGGGTTTCTACGAGCAGTACTTC. Translation: CASAKTGQGFYEQYF. This chain connects TRBV5-1 to TRBJ2-7, with TRBD1 matching 9 bases. CDR1 SGHRS and CDR2 YFSETQ come from the germline V gene. J lost 3 bases, V lost 7 bases, and 11 bases had no gene match. CDR3 length: 15 amino acids.

This clonotype was seen repeatedly, ten times or more. The V and J genes are TRBV28 and TRBJ2-1; TRBD2 aligns across 7 bases. V dropped 2 bases and J dropped 4; count of bases not matched to a gene: 14. Germline values: CDR1 MDHEN, CDR2 SYDVKM. The CDR3 length is 18 residues. The CDR3 loop reads CASSLVGRLAETYNEQFF. The CDR3 nucleotides are TGTGCCAGCAGTTTAGTGGGAAGGCTAGCGGAGACTTACAATGAGCAGTTCTTC.

This clonotype has at least ten counts. This rearrangement joins TRBV5-1 to TRBJ2-5, with a tentative D call TRBD1 (5 bases). V shed 4 bases and J shed 1 base, with 11 bases lying between them. In germline, CDR1 is SGHRS, CDR2 YFSETQ. This CDR3 has 14 amino acids. CDR3 loop: CASSPSDTQETQYF. The CDR3 bases are TGCGCCAGCAGCCCATCGGACACCCAAGAGACCCAGTACTTC.

About this clonotype: A much larger clone differs by one base, so this may be a read error. This rearrangement joins TRBV28 to TRBJ2-5, with TRBD2 matching over 10 bases. This CDR3 contains 14 residues. Germline V gene sequence: CDR1 MDHEN, CDR2 SYDVKM. The CDR3 DNA reads TGTACCAGCAGAGCGGGGGGGCGCCAAGAGACCCAGTACTTC. Protein product: CTSRAGGRQETQYF. Full variable domain (rest looked up from reference TRBV28 and TRBJ2-5): DVKVTQSSRYLVKRTGEKVFLECVQDMDHENMFWYRQDPGLGLRLIYFSYDVKMKEKGDIPEGYSVSREKKERFSLILESASTNQTSMYLCTSRAGGRQETQYFGPGTRLLVL.

This clonotype was observed many times. The chain is built from TRBV3-1 and TRBJ1-5, with D possibly being TRBD1 (5 bases). CDR1 and CDR2 from the germline V gene are LGHDT and YNNKEL (reference sequence). V was shortened by 2 bases and J by 6 bases, with 8 bases between the two germline ends. CDR3 length: 13 residues. In nucleotides, the CDR3 is TGTGCCAGCAGCCAACAGGGTAGTCAGCCCCAGCATTTT. Amino acid sequence: CASSQQGSQPQHF.

This clonotype was counted many times. The chain employs TRBV10-3 and TRBJ1-5; a possible D gene is TRBD1 (6 bases). Germline-derived CDR1 and CDR2 are ENHRY and SYGVKD. The V end was cut by 3 bases, the J end by 4 bases, with 16 bases between. The CDR3 length is 16 residues. The CDR3 sequence: CAISDIQGSRNQPQHF. The DNA for the CDR3 is TGTGCCATCAGTGATATACAGGGATCTAGGAATCAGCCCCAGCATTTT.

This clonotype appeared a few times. This may come from a read error, since a much larger clone is one base off. The V gene is TRBV28, the J gene TRBJ2-6; weak D call: TRBD1 (5 bases). This CDR3 has 15 amino acids. Per the germline V gene, CDR1 is MDHEN and CDR2 is SYDVKM. This chain's CDR3 is CASSSLRVGVNVLTF. CDR3 DNA: TGTGCCAGCAGTTCCCTCAGGGTAGGGGTCAACGTCCTGACTTTC.

This clonotype came up many times. This chain connects TRBV2 to TRBJ1-5; 9 nucleotides align to TRBD1. The CDR3 extends over 18 amino acids. V trimming: 4 bases; J trimming: 0 bases; junction bases outside the gene matches: 10. Germline-derived CDR1 and CDR2 are SNHLY and FYNNEI. CDR3: CASSATGTGRDSNQPQHF. The DNA for the CDR3 is TGTGCCAGCAGTGCCACCGGGACAGGGAGGGATAGCAATCAGCCCCAGCATTTT.

Points on this clonotype: The missing conserved phenylalanine or tryptophan at the end of this CDR3 makes a read error likely. The chain joins TRBV27 to TRBJ1-4, with 7 bases that match TRBD1. This CDR3 has 14 residues. Losses at the gene ends were 7 bases for V and 7 bases for J; bases not matched to a gene: 9. The V gene's germline CDR1 is MNHEY and CDR2 SMNVEV (reference sequence). Written as DNA, the CDR3 is TGTGCCAGCACCCCCTCAGGGGGGGGTGAAAAACTGTTTCTT. It codes for CASTPSGGGEKLFL.

Notes on this clonotype: Because it lacks the conserved phenylalanine or tryptophan at the end, this CDR3 is likely a read error. The rearrangement joins TRBV18 to TRBJ2-5; 10 bases agree with TRBD1. This CDR3 has 13 residues. Trimming took 6 bases from V and 5 from J; bases not matched to a gene: 3. Germline V gene lookup returns CDR1 KGHSH and CDR2 LQKENI. The CDR3 DNA is TGTGCCAGCTCTCCGGGACAGGGGGAGACCCAGTACTCC. This codes for CASSPGQGETQYS.

This chain uses TRBV30 with TRBJ2-7; TRBD1 is a possible D gene (5 bases). The CDR3 has 13 amino acids. Trimming left V 5 bases short and J 0 bases short, with 11 bases between. CDR1 and CDR2 from the germline V gene are GTSNPN and SVGIG (reference sequence). DNA of the CDR3: TGTGCCTGGCAGCAGGGTTACTCCTACGAGCAGTACTTC. Amino acids: CAWQQGYSYEQYF.

This clonotype showed up many times. V usage is TRBV10-2 and J usage is TRBJ1-5, with D perhaps matching TRBD1 (5 bases). CDR3 size: 13 residues. CDR1 is WSHSY and CDR2 is SAAADI in the germline V gene. V was shortened by 8 bases and J by 5 bases, with 13 bases between the two germline ends. The CDR3 sequence: CASAWGLDQPQHF. CDR3 in DNA: TGCGCCAGCGCATGGGGCTTGGATCAGCCCCAGCATTTT.

There are many counts of this clonotype. This chain uses TRBV15 with TRBJ1-5; D uncertain. V dropped 2 bases and J dropped 3 bases, with 5 bases sitting between them. This CDR3 has 13 amino acids. CDR1 is LNHNV, CDR2 YYDKDF, per germline (reference sequence). In nucleotides, the CDR3 is TGTGCCACCAGCAGAAAACTCAATCAGCCCCAGCATTTT. Encoded protein: CATSRKLNQPQHF.

The chain uses TRBV2 and TRBJ2-7; 8 nucleotides agree with TRBD2. CDR3 size: 13 residues. CDR1 and CDR2 (germline): SNHLY, FYNNEI. The CDR3 protein is CARPSGPTYEQYF. The CDR3 DNA reads TGTGCTAGACCTAGCGGGCCTACCTACGAGCAGTACTTC.

As to this clonotype: This sequence may be a read error, since a much larger clone differs from it by one base. V is TRBV5-4 and J is TRBJ2-7; D might be TRBD2 (6 bases). Trimming removed 4 bases at V and 3 bases at J, with 17 bases between. The V gene's germline CDR1 is SGHNT and CDR2 YYREEE (reference sequence). CDR3 length: 15 amino acids. The CDR3 region has the DNA TGTGCCAGCAGCCCTCACGGAGGGATGGGCTACGAGCAGTACTTC. This sequence encodes CASSPHGGMGYEQYF.

The chain joins TRBV3-1 to TRBJ1-2, with D perhaps matching TRBD1 (5 bases). Germline V gene sequence: CDR1 LGHDT, CDR2 YNNKEL (reference sequence). There are 13 residues in the CDR3. The CDR3 bases are TGTGACGGCAGCGAAGACAGATCAGGTGGCTACACCTTC. Translating gives CDGSEDRSGGYTF.

As concerns this clonotype: A much larger clone sits a single nucleotide away, making a read error possible. This rearrangement joins TRBV29-1 to TRBJ2-3; 7 nucleotides align to TRBD2. There are 14 residues in the CDR3. Germline assignment: CDR1 SQVTM and CDR2 ANQGSEA. V was pared by 6 bases and J by 4 bases, with 10 bases of the junction left unmatched. The CDR3 is CSVVLARSADTQYF. The CDR3 DNA reads as TGCAGCGTCGTACTAGCGCGAAGCGCAGATACGCAGTATTTT.

The CDR3 region has the DNA TGTGCCAGTAGTATCAGCGGGGCAAACACCGGGGAGCTGTTTTTT. Its protein is CASSISGANTGELFF. The rearrangement joins TRBV19 to TRBJ2-2, with 7 nucleotides matching TRBD2. CDR1 is LNHDA and CDR2 is SQIVND in the germline V gene (reference sequence). Germline trimming cut 3 bases from V and 2 bases from J; bases unmatched to any gene: 3. The CDR3 is 15 residues long.

This clonotype was found many times. The chain employs TRBV6-1 and TRBJ2-1, with 7 bases identical to TRBD2. Germline CDR1 MNHNS, CDR2 SASEGT. This CDR3 is built from 12 residues. V shed 6 bases and J 9 bases; nucleotides not matched to a gene: 5. The CDR3 reads CASRDLAVEQFF. The CDR3, as DNA: TGTGCCAGCAGAGACCTAGCGGTTGAGCAGTTCTTC.

Concerning this clonotype itself: This may come from a read error, since a much larger clone is one base off. The V and J genes are TRBV4-1 and TRBJ2-3; 7 bases map to TRBD1. The CDR3 totals 16 residues. Germline-derived CDR1 and CDR2 are MGHRA and YSYEKL. CDR3 loop: CASSVTKGARTDTQYF. DNA of the CDR3: TGTGCCAGCAGCGTGACAAAGGGGGCGCGAACAGATACGCAGTATTTT.

A word on this clonotype: One end of the junction does not line up with germline, which may come from a read error. The chain carries TRBV7-2 and TRBJ2-4; possibly TRBD2 for D (6 bases). The CDR3 totals 13 residues. Germline V gene sequence: CDR1 SGHTA, CDR2 FQGNSA. CDR3 protein: CAGGFGRSNVQYF. DNA for the CDR3: TGTGCCGGCGGCTTCGGGAGATCAAACGTTCAGTACTTC.

This clonotype was picked up many times. The chain joins TRBV4-2 to TRBJ2-4; D not certain. Germline V gene data show CDR1 as LGHNA and CDR2 as YNFKEQ. The ends were cut back, 4 bases at V and 1 base at J, with 8 bases in the middle. CDR3 length: 14 residues. CDR3 DNA sequence: TGTGCCAGCAGCCCCCGTCCTGCCAAAAACATTCAGTACTTC. It encodes CASSPRPAKNIQYF.

At least ten counts were recorded for this clonotype. The chain uses TRBV12-3 or TRBV12-4 and TRBJ1-1, with no clear D. Between the trimmed V and J ends, which lost 3 bases and 1 base, there was a span of 9 bases. The CDR3 totals 14 residues. Here the CDR3 reads CASSLKAQNTEAFF. The CDR3 DNA follows: TGTGCCAGCAGTTTGAAAGCACAGAACACTGAAGCTTTCTTT.

The V and J genes are TRBV20-1 and TRBJ1-6, with 8 bases fitting TRBD1. The junction had 3 bases not matched to a gene; V was cut back by 3 bases and J by 8 bases. The CDR3 consists of 13 residues. Germline CDR1 is DFQATT and CDR2 is SNEGSKA (reference sequence). The CDR3 nucleotides are TGCAGTGCTAGGGGACAGGTGGATTCACCCCTCCACTTT. Protein sequence: CSARGQVDSPLHF.

In this sample, this clonotype turned up many times. In DNA form, the CDR3 reads TGTGCCAGCAGCACCTACACCGGGGAGCTGTTTTTT. Its protein product is CASSTYTGELFF. V is TRBV7-2 and J is TRBJ2-2; no reliable D call. CDR3 length equals 12 residues. Trimming removed 5 bases from V and 3 bases from J, with 4 bases in between. The germline V gene has CDR1 SGHTA and CDR2 FQGNSA.

As concerns this clonotype: The junction departs from the called germline gene at one end, perhaps through a read error. J is TRBJ1-1 and V is TRBV28, with a tentative D call TRBD1 (6 bases). The CDR3 contains 14 residues. CDR1 and CDR2 from the germline V gene are MDHEN and SYDVKM. The CDR3 DNA reads TGTGCCCGCAGTTTAACAGGGAAAAACACTGGAGCTTTCTTT. It translates to CARSLTGKNTGAFF.